This T cell receptor (beta chain) is from a study of blood T cell repertoires in COVID-19. Some clones are missing from TCRdb's copy, which holds only in-frame ones; the method was immunoSEQ multiplex PCR. Found here are 95,000 to 110,000 clones, 88% of them singletons; the top ten hold around 3.5%. V lost 6 bases and J lost 3; bases outside the gene matches: 8. The CDR3 extends over 14 amino acids. Germline CDR1 is SNHLY and CDR2 is FYNNEI. V and J are TRBV2 and TRBJ2-7; TRBD1 agrees at 7 bases. The sequencing sample was made of peripheral blood. The TCR originated in a human donor in a cohort sampled during active COVID-19. The DNA for the CDR3 is TGTGCCAGCAGGCGTTTAGGGGGCCACTACGAGCAGTACTTC. Residues: CASRRLGGHYEQYF.